This record covers a single T cell receptor beta chain. Its antigen is not identified. These data are taken from a study of spatial heterogeneity in lung cancer. About the study: Within raw reads, each unique TCR and UMI combination appeared on average more than ten times. Findings and caveats of the study: It was found that expanded intratumoral alpha and beta TCR counts tracked tumor mutation counts.

Time point indicated: sample taken at primary tumor resection. 72 TRACERx patients with early, untreated non-small cell lung cancer donated samples. TCRdb independently ran MiXCR on the 5' RACE reads; one entry per CDR3 protein. The sample holds 20,000 to 25,000 distinct CDR3 sequences, 8% to 10% seen once. The sequence came from a male donor with early-stage non-small cell lung cancer. Material: lung tumor tissue, obtained at surgery.

CDR3 loop: CASSQEGASGANVLTF. As DNA, the CDR3 is TGCGCCAGCAGCCAAGAAGGGGCCTCTGGGGCCAACGTCCTGACTTTC. The chain combines TRBV4-1 with TRBJ2-6, with D possibly TRBD1 on 5 matching bases. The CDR3 totals 16 residues. In germline, CDR1 is MGHRA, CDR2 YSYEKL. Trimming pared 0 bases from V and 0 bases from J, leaving 6 bases between.